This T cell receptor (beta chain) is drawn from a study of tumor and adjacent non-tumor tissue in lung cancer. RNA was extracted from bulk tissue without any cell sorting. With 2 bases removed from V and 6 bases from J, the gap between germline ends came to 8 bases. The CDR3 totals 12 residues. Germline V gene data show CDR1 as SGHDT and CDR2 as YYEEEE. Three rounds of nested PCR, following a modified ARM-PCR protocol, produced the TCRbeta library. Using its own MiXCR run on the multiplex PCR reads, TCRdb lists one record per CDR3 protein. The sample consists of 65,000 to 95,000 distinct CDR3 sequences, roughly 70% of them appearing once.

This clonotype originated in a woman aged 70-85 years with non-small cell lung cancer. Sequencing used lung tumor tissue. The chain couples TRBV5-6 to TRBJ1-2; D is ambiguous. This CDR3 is CASSFAEDGYTF. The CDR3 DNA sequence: TGTGCCAGCAGCTTTGCCGAAGATGGCTACACCTTC.